This T cell receptor (beta chain) is drawn from a study of cytomegalovirus exposure and HLA in healthy donors. Study-wide findings and caveats: Researchers catalogued some 160 TCR beta chains as cytomegalovirus-associated.

Losses at the gene ends were 3 bases for V and 5 bases for J; bases not matched to a gene: 6. Per the germline V gene, CDR1 is SGHRS and CDR2 is YFSETQ. The CDR3 has 14 residues. In the case of this clone: The target antigen is unknown.

A multiplex PCR was run with 60 Vbeta primers and 13 Jbeta primers. Clones were sequenced by immunoSEQ multiplex PCR, and TCRdb holds only the in-frame ones, with some missing. This sample's table reports some 150,000 clones. The chain links TRBV5-1 to TRBJ1-1; 8 nucleotides align to TRBD1. The sequenced sample was PBMCs. The TCR sequence derives from a man aged 35-49 years in good health and CMV-seronegative. CDR3 loop: CASSSTGAGTEAFF. For the CDR3, the DNA is TGCGCCAGCAGCTCGACAGGGGCTGGAACTGAAGCTTTCTTT.